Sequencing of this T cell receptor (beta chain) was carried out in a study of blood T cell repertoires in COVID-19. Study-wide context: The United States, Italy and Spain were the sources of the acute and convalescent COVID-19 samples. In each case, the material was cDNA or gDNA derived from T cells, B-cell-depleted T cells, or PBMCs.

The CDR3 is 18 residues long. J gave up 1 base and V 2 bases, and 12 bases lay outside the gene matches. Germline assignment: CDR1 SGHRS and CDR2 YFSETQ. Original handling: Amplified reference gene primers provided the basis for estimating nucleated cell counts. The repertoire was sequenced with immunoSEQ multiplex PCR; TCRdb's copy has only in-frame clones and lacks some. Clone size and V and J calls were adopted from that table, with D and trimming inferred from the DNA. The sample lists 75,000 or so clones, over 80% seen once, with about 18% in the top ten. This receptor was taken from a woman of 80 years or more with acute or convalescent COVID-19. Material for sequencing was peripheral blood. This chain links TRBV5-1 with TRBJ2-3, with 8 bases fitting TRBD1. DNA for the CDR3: TGCGCCAGCAGCTTTTTTCGGACAGGGTTTTCGGGCACAGATACGCAGTATTTT. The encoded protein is CASSFFRTGFSGTDTQYF.